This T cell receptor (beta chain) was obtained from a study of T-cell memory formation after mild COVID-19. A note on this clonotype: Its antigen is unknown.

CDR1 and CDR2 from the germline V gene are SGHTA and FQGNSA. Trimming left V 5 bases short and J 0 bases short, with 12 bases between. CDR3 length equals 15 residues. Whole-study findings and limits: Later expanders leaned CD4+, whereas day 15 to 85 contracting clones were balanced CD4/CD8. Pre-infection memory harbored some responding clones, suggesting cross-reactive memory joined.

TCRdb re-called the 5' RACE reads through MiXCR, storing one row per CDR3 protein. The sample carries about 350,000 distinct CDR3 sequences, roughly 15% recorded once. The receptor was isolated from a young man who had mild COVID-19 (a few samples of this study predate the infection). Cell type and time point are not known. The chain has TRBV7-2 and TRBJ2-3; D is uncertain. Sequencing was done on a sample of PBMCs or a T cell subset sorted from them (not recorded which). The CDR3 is CASSTASLSTDTQYF. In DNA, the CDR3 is TGTGCCAGCAGCACCGCTAGTTTGAGCACAGATACGCAGTATTTT. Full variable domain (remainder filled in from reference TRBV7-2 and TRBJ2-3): GAGVSQSPSNKVTEKGKDVELRCDPISGHTALYWYRQSLGQGLEFLIYFQGNSAPDKSGLPSDRFSAERTGGSVSTLTIQRTQQEDSAVYLCASSTASLSTDTQYFGPGTRLTVL.